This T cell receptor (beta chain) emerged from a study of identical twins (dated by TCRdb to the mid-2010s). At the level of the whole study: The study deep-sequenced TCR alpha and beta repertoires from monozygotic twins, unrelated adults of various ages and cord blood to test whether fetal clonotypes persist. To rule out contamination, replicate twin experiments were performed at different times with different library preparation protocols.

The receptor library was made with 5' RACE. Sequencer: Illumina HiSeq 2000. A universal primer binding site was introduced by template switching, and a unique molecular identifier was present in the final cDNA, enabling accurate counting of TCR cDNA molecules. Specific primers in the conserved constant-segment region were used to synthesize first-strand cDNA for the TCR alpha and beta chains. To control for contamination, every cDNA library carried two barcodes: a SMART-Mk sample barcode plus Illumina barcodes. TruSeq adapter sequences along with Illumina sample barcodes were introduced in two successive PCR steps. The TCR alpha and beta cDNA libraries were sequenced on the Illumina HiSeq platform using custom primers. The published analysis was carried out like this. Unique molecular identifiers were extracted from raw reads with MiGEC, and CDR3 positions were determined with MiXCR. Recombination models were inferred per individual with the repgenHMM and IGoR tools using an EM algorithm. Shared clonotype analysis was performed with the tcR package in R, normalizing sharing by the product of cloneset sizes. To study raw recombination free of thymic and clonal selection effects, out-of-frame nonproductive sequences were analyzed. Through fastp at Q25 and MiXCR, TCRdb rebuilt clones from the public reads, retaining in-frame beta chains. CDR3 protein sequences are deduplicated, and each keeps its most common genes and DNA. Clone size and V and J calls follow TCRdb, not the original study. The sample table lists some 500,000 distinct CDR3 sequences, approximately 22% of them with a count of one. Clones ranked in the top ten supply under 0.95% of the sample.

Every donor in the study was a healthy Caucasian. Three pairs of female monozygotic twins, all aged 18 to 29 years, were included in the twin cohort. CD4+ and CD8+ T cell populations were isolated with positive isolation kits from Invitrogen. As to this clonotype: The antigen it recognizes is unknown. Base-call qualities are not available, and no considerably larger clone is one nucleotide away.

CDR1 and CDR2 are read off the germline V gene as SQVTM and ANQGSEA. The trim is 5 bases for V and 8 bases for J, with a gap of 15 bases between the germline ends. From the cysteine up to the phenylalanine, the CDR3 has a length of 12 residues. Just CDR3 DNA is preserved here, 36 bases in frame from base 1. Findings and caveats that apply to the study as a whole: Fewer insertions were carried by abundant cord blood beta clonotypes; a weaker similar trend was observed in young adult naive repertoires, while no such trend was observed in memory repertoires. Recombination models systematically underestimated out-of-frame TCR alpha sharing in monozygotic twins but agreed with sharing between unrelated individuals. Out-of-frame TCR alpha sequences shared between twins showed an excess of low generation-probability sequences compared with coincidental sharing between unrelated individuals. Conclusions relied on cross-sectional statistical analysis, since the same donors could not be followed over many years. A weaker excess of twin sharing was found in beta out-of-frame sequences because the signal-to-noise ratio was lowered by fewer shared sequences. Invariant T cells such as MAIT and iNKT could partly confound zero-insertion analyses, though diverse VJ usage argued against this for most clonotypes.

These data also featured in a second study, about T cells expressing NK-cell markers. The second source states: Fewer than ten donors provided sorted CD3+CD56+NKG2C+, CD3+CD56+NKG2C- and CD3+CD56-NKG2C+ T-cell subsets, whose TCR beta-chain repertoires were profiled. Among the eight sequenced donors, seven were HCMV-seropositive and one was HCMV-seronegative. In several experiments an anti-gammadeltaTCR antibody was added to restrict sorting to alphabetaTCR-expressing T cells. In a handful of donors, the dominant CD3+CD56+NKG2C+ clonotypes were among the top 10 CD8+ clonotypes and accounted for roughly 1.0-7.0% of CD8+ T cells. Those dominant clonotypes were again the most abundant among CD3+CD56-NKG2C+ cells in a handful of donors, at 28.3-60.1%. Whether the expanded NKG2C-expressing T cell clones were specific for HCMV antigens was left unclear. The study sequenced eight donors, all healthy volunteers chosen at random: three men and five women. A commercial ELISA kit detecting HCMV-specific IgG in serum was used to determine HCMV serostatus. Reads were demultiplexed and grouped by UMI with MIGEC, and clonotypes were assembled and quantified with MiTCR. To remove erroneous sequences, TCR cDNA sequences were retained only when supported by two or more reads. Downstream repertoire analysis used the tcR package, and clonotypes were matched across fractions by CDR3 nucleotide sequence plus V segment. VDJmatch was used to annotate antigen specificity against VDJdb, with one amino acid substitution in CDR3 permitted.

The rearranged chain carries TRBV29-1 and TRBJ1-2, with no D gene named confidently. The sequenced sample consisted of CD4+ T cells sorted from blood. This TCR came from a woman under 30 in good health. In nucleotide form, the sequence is TGCAGCGTTCTAGGCTGGGTGGAGGGCTACACCTTC. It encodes CSVLGWVEGYTF.